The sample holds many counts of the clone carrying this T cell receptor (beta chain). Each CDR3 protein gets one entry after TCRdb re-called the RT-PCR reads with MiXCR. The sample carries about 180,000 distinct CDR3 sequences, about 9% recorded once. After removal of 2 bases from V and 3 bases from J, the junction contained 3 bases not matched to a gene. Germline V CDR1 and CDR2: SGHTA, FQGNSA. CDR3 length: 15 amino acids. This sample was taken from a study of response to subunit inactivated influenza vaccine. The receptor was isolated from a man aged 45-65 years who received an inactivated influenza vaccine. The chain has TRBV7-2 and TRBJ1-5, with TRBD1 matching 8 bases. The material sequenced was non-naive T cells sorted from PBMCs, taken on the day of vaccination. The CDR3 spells CASSLRGQANQPQHF. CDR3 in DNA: TGTGCCAGCAGCTTACGGGGACAGGCCAATCAGCCCCAGCATTTT.